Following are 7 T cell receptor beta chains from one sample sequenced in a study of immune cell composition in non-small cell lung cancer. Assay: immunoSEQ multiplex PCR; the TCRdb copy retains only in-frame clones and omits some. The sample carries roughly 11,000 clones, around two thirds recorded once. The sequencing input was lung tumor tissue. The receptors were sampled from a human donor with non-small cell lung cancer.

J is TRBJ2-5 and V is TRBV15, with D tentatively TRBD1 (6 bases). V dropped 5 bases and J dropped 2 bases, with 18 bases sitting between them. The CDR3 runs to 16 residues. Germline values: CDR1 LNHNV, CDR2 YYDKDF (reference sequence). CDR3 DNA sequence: TGTGCCACCAGCTGGGGGACATCGGAGAGACAAGAGACCCAGTACTTC. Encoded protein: CATSWGTSERQETQYF.

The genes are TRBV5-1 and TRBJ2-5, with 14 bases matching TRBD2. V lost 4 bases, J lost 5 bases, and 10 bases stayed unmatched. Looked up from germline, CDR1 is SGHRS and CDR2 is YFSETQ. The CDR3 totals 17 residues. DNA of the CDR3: TGCGCCAGCAGCCGGGGGACTAGCGGGAGTTTTTCGGAGACCCAGTACTTC. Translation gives CASSRGTSGSFSETQYF.

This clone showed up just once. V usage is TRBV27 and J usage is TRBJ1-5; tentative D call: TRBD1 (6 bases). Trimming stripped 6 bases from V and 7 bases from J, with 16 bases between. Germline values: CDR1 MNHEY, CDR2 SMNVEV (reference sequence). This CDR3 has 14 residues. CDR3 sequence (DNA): TGTGCCAGCAGGGGCGGGCAGGGGAGCCAGCCCCAGCATTTT. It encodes CASRGGQGSQPQHF.

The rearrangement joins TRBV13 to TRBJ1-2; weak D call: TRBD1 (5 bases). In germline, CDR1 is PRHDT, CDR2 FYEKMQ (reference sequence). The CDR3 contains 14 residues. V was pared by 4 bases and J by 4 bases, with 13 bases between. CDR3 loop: CASSSSRGIYGYTF. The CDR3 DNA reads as TGTGCCAGCAGCTCGAGCCGGGGGATCTATGGCTACACCTTC.

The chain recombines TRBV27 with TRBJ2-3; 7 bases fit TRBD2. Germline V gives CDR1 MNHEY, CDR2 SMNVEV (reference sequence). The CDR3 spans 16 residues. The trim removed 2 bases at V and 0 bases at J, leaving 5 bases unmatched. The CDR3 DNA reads TGTGCCAGCAGTTTACACGCGGGAGCGAGCACAGATACGCAGTATTTT. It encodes CASSLHAGASTDTQYF.

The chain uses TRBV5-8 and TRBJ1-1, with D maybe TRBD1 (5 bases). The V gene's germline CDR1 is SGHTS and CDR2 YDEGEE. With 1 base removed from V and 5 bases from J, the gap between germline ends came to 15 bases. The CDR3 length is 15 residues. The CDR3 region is CASSLWAPGKTEAFF. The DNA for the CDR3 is TGTGCCAGCAGCTTGTGGGCCCCAGGGAAAACTGAAGCTTTCTTT.

CDR3 DNA: TGTGCCAGCAGCCAGTTACGGGGGGTCGGGTCGCAGTTCTTC. This sequence encodes CASSQLRGVGSQFF. V and J are TRBV14 and TRBJ2-1, with 7 bases aligning to TRBD2. This CDR3 has 14 residues. Germline assignment: CDR1 SGHDN and CDR2 FVKESK. V lost 3 bases and J lost 12; bases outside the gene matches: 11. Full variable domain (remainder filled in from reference TRBV14 and TRBJ2-1): EAGVTQFPSHSVIEKGQTVTLRCDPISGHDNLYWYRRVMGKEIKFLLHFVKESKQDESGMPNNRFLAERTGGTYSTLKVQPAELEDSGVYFCASSQLRGVGSQFFGPGTRLTVL.